This TCR beta chain was recorded in a study of cytomegalovirus exposure and HLA in healthy donors. In germline, CDR1 is SGDLS, CDR2 YYNGEE. The CDR3 runs 11 residues. V dropped 4 bases and J dropped 5 bases, with 6 bases sitting between them. Use of 60 Vbeta and 13 Jbeta primers characterized the PCR. Only in-frame clones appear in the TCRdb table, and some are missing; sequencing was by immunoSEQ multiplex PCR. The sample lists about 110,000 clones; nearly 70% were seen once. Details on this clone: The same CDR3 also results from other DNA sequences found in this sample.

Material for sequencing was PBMCs. V is TRBV9 and J is TRBJ2-5; TRBD2 is a possible D gene (5 bases). This clonotype was obtained from a woman aged 70 to 79 in good health and CMV-seropositive. CDR3 region: CASSRGETQYF. The CDR3 coding sequence is TGTGCCAGCAGCCGAGGGGAGACCCAGTACTTC.